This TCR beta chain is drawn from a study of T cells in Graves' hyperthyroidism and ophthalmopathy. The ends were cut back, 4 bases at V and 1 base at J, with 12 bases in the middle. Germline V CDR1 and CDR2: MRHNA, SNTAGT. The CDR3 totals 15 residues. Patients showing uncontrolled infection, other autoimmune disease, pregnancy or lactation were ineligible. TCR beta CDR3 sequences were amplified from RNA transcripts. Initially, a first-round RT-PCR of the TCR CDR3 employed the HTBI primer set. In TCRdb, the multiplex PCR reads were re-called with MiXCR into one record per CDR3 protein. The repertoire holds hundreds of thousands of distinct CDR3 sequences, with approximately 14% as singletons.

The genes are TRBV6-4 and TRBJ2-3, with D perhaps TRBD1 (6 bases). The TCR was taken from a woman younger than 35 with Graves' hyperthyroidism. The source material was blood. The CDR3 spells CASSVGALGTDTQYF. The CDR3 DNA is TGTGCCAGCAGTGTGGGGGCGCTTGGCACAGATACGCAGTATTTT.